Presented here are 9 T cell receptor beta chains from one specimen sequenced in a study of PD-1 blockade in classical Hodgkin lymphoma. Specified time point: cycle 4 day 1 (C4D1), after more than five weeks of nivolumab. Relapse after autologous stem cell transplantation occurred in every patient, and brentuximab vedotin exposure varied. Sequencing used immunoSEQ multiplex PCR; TCRdb keeps in-frame clones, though not all of them. The data contain under 130,000 clones, roughly nine tenths of them singletons. The sample here was peripheral blood mononuclear cells (PBMCs), taken before the fourth cycle of nivolumab. Receptors originate from a human donor with classical Hodgkin lymphoma.

This chain joins TRBV30 and TRBJ2-7; possibly TRBD1 or TRBD2 for D (5 bases each). Per germline, CDR1 GTSNPN and CDR2 SVGIG (reference sequence). This CDR3 is built from 13 residues. Trimming stripped 2 bases from V and 7 bases from J, with 15 bases between. CDR3 sequence: CAWSRDRQGEQYF. For the CDR3, the DNA is TGTGCCTGGAGTCGGGACCGCCAGGGAGAGCAGTACTTC.

V and J are TRBV29-1 and TRBJ1-1; no definite D call. Deletions cut 5 bases from V and 3 bases from J, with 13 bases between. This CDR3 is 13 amino acids long. Germline values: CDR1 SQVTM, CDR2 ANQGSEA. CDR3 nucleotide sequence: TGCAGCGTTTATGCCGGGATGGACACTGAAGCTTTCTTT. It encodes CSVYAGMDTEAFF.

This clone was detected once. This sequence joins TRBV7-9 and TRBJ2-7; 12 bases agree with TRBD2. Per the germline V gene, CDR1 is SEHNR and CDR2 is FQNEAQ (reference sequence). This CDR3 is built from 14 residues. V shed 5 bases and J 4 bases; nucleotides not matched to a gene: 3. As DNA, the CDR3 is TGTGCCAGCAGCAGGACTAGCGGGATGTACGAGCAGTACTTC. Protein product: CASSRTSGMYEQYF.

The chain recombines TRBV27 with TRBJ1-1; D possibly corresponds to TRBD1 (5 bases). CDR3 size: 14 residues. Germline CDR1 reads MNHEY; CDR2 reads SMNVEV (reference sequence). The V end lost 7 bases, the J end lost 4 bases, and 16 bases lay between the germline ends. The CDR3 loop is CASTPLPGGTEAFF. The CDR3 coding sequence is TGTGCCAGCACCCCCCTTCCGGGGGGCACTGAAGCTTTCTTT.

The DNA for the CDR3 is TGTGCCAGCTTCCACTCGGGTAGCGGGAGCACAGATACGCAGTATTTT. Residues: CASFHSGSGSTDTQYF. V gene TRBV25-1 combines with J gene TRBJ2-3; 7 bases align to TRBD2. The CDR3 covers 16 residues. The germline V gene has CDR1 MGHDK and CDR2 SYGVNS. V lost 8 bases, J lost 0 bases, and 11 bases stayed unmatched.

The chain employs TRBV6-1 and TRBJ1-4, with D uncertain. The germline V gene has CDR1 MNHNS and CDR2 SASEGT. V lost 0 bases, J lost 1 base, and 9 bases lay in between. The CDR3 totals 16 residues. The CDR3 loop is CASSEALTETNEKLFF. CDR3 bases: TGTGCCAGCAGTGAAGCCTTAACAGAAACTAATGAAAAACTGTTTTTT.

The chain is built from TRBV10-3 and TRBJ2-7; TRBD2 is a possible D gene (7 bases). Trimming pared 5 bases from V and 1 base from J, leaving 15 bases between. The germline CDR1 and CDR2 sequences are ENHRY and SYGVKD. The CDR3 runs to 15 residues. The CDR3 protein is CAISKRDTGSYEQYF. The DNA for the CDR3 is TGTGCCATCAGTAAGCGGGACACTGGATCCTACGAGCAGTACTTC.

The chain links TRBV28 to TRBJ2-1; 10 nucleotides match TRBD1. The germline CDR1 and CDR2 sequences are MDHEN and SYDVKM. This CDR3 has 18 residues. Trimming cost V 4 bases and J 5 bases; bases outside gene matches: 14. CDR3 sequence: CASSSYTRRDRGNNEQFF. Here the CDR3 DNA reads TGTGCCAGCAGTTCATATACAAGACGGGACAGGGGTAACAATGAGCAGTTCTTC.

As for this clone: Germline and junction disagree at one end, which may indicate a read error. This sequence joins TRBV2 and TRBJ2-7; D remains unclear. The germline V gene encodes CDR1 SNHLY and CDR2 FYNNEI. This CDR3 contains 11 residues. Here the CDR3 reads CASSVTYEQYF. CDR3 nucleotides: TGTGCCAGCAGTGTGACCTATGAGCAGTACTTC.